These 20 T cell receptor beta chains share one sample of origin, sequenced in a study of OX40 agonist ivuxolimab in advanced cancers. Profiled with immunoSEQ multiplex PCR; TCRdb holds only in-frame clones, not every one. The sample lists roughly 11,000 clones, around 84% seen once, with 8% to 9.5% in the top ten. Source: CD4+ or CD8+ T cells sorted from blood, taken in a trial of the OX40 agonist ivuxolimab. These receptors originate from an adult with an advanced solid tumor such as melanoma, head and neck, liver or kidney cancer.

In DNA form, the CDR3 reads TGCGCCAGCAGTTATACAGGGCACACTGAAGCTTTCTTT. It yields the protein CASSYTGHTEAFF. The chain recombines TRBV10-2 with TRBJ1-1; perhaps TRBD1 as D (6 bases). CDR1 and CDR2 from the germline V gene are WSHSY and SAAADI. The CDR3 loop spans 13 amino acids. The V gene lost 5 bases and the J gene lost 3 bases, with 10 bases spanning the gap.

The rearrangement uses TRBV13 and TRBJ2-3; TRBD2 matches 7 bases. The junction had 5 bases not matched to a gene; V was cut back by 1 base and J by 1 base. The CDR3 is made up of 16 amino acids. The V gene's germline CDR1 is PRHDT and CDR2 FYEKMQ (reference sequence). The CDR3 protein is CASSLVRSGGTDTQYF. The CDR3 bases are TGTGCCAGCAGCTTAGTTCGGAGCGGGGGCACAGATACGCAGTATTTT.

V and J are TRBV5-4 and TRBJ2-2; D is undetermined. The CDR3 loop spans 12 amino acids. The germline V and J ends were trimmed by 5 bases and 13 bases, with 15 bases remaining between them. The V gene's germline CDR1 is SGHNT and CDR2 YYREEE (reference sequence). The CDR3 nucleotides are TGTGCCAGCAGAAGGCCCAATGGGCCGCTGTTTTTT. It codes for CASRRPNGPLFF.

The chain employs TRBV11-1 and TRBJ2-1; 7 bases map to TRBD1. The trim removed 5 bases at V and 5 bases at J, leaving 9 bases unmatched. Germline lookup yields CDR1 SGHAT and CDR2 FQDESV (reference sequence). CDR3 length: 15 residues. The CDR3 region has the DNA TGTGCCAGCAGCATCAGACAGGGTGGGAACAATGAGCAGTTCTTC. This codes for CASSIRQGGNNEQFF.

This clone occurred once. V is TRBV6-1 and J is TRBJ2-1; 7 bases map to TRBD1. Looked up from germline, CDR1 is MNHNS and CDR2 is SASEGT. CDR3 length: 15 amino acids. V lost 6 bases to trimming and J lost 10 bases; unmatched junction nucleotides: 15. The DNA for the CDR3 is TGTGCCAGCAGCGCACTCAGGGGGAGTATGGACGAGCAGTTCTTC. Its protein is CASSALRGSMDEQFF.

This chain links TRBV19 with TRBJ1-1; TRBD1 is a possible D gene (5 bases). This CDR3 is built from 14 residues. V was pared by 2 bases and J by 1 base, with 8 bases between. Germline V CDR1 and CDR2: LNHDA, SQIVND (reference sequence). This chain's CDR3 is CASSISGANTEAFF. DNA for the CDR3: TGTGCCAGTAGTATATCCGGGGCGAACACTGAAGCTTTCTTT.

The chain carries TRBV27 and TRBJ2-2; 9 nucleotides agree with TRBD2. Germline V CDR1 and CDR2: MNHEY, SMNVEV (reference sequence). The CDR3 has 15 amino acids. With 8 bases clipped from V and 0 bases from J, the junction kept 4 bases outside the gene matches. The CDR3 here is CASWERGANTGELFF. The CDR3 DNA reads as TGTGCCAGCTGGGAGCGGGGGGCGAACACCGGGGAGCTGTTTTTT.

V is TRBV4-1 and J is TRBJ1-2; D perhaps matches TRBD1 (5 bases). Trimming shortened V by 0 bases and J by 5 bases, and 16 bases separated the two germline ends. Per germline, CDR1 MGHRA and CDR2 YSYEKL. The CDR3 length is 16 residues. CDR3 coding DNA: TGCGCCAGCAGCCAAGAGTTTGGGGTGGAGGGGTATGGCTACACCTTC. It is translated as CASSQEFGVEGYGYTF.

The chain links TRBV16 to TRBJ2-5; 8 bases align to TRBD2. CDR1 is KGHSY and CDR2 is FQNENV in the germline V gene. Trimming at V came to 4 bases and at J to 3 bases, leaving 16 bases not matched to a gene. This CDR3 is 18 amino acids long. The CDR3 coding sequence is TGTGCCAGCAGCCGCCTTGACGGGGCTAGCGGGCTCAAAGAGACCCAGTACTTC. Protein sequence: CASSRLDGASGLKETQYF.

The chain employs TRBV15 and TRBJ2-1; D unclear. From germline, CDR1 is LNHNV and CDR2 YYDKDF (reference sequence). V was clipped by 6 bases and J by 2 bases, with 11 bases between them. This CDR3 spans 14 amino acids. CDR3 coding DNA: TGTGCCACCAGTGAAGGTAATCCCTACAATGAGCAGTTCTTC. This sequence encodes CATSEGNPYNEQFF.

The chain is built from TRBV5-1 and TRBJ1-2; D is perhaps TRBD1 (5 bases). The CDR3 totals 15 residues. CDR1 is SGHRS, CDR2 YFSETQ, per germline. The V gene lost 0 bases and the J gene lost 6 bases, with 15 bases spanning the gap. The CDR3 nucleotides are TGCGCCAGCAGCTTGGGGCTTGGGGGGTCTGATGGCTACACCTTC. Translated, it gives CASSLGLGGSDGYTF.

The rearrangement uses TRBV6-4 and TRBJ1-1; 8 nucleotides match TRBD1. This CDR3 is built from 14 residues. J lost 2 bases, V lost 6 bases, and 5 bases had no gene match. Per germline, CDR1 MRHNA and CDR2 SNTAGT. The CDR3 region is CASRGQGANTEAFF. The CDR3 nucleotides are TGTGCCAGCAGGGGTCAGGGGGCAAACACTGAAGCTTTCTTT.

J is TRBJ1-4 and V is TRBV11-3; D is ambiguous. Germline values: CDR1 SGHNT, CDR2 YENEEA. Trimming shortened V by 4 bases and J by 0 bases, and 12 bases separated the two germline ends. CDR3 size: 16 residues. As DNA, the CDR3 is TGTGCCAGCAGCTCCTCTCCAGGAACAACTAATGAAAAACTGTTTTTT. Translated: CASSSSPGTTNEKLFF.

The genes are TRBV6-5 and TRBJ2-7; 9 bases agree with TRBD1. V shed 0 bases, J shed 7 bases, and the junction held 1 base outside the gene matches. The CDR3 loop spans 13 amino acids. CDR1 is MNHEY, CDR2 SVGAGI, per germline. Here the CDR3 DNA reads TGTGCCAGCAGTTACTCGGACAGGGGTGAGCAGTACTTC. Amino acid sequence: CASSYSDRGEQYF.

This clone was observed a handful of times. The genes are TRBV5-1 and TRBJ2-5; 7 bases are a match to TRBD1. CDR3 length: 15 amino acids. V lost 3 bases to trimming and J lost 4 bases; unmatched junction nucleotides: 9. The germline CDR1 and CDR2 sequences are SGHRS and YFSETQ. The CDR3: CASSWGTAPLETQYF. The CDR3 coding sequence is TGCGCCAGCAGCTGGGGGACAGCCCCCTTAGAGACCCAGTACTTC.

This CDR3 reads CASRGERIFNYGYTF. The CDR3 DNA follows: TGTGCCAGCAGGGGGGAGCGGATTTTTAACTATGGCTACACCTTC. V usage is TRBV25-1 and J usage is TRBJ1-2; perhaps TRBD1 as D (5 bases). CDR3 length: 15 amino acids. Per the germline V gene, CDR1 is MGHDK and CDR2 is SYGVNS. With 6 bases removed from V and 1 base from J, the gap between germline ends came to 15 bases.

This clone was seen a few times. This sequence joins TRBV5-5 and TRBJ1-5; D might be TRBD1 (5 bases). The germline gives CDR1 SGHKS, CDR2 YYEKEE (reference sequence). Trimming shortened V by 1 base and J by 3 bases, and 14 bases separated the two germline ends. This CDR3 contains 16 residues. The CDR3 sequence: CASSLRAGPINQPQHF. The CDR3 DNA is TGTGCCAGCAGCTTGAGGGCAGGGCCTATCAATCAGCCCCAGCATTTT.

This clone appeared a single time. The chain couples TRBV5-4 to TRBJ1-6, with 7 bases matching TRBD1. V lost 0 bases and J lost 7; bases outside the gene matches: 1. Germline-derived CDR1 and CDR2 are SGHNT and YYREEE (reference sequence). The CDR3 covers 14 residues. The CDR3 nucleotides are TGTGCCAGCAGCTTGGGACAGGGAAATTCACCCCTCCACTTT. Its translation: CASSLGQGNSPLHF.

The chain links TRBV11-2 to TRBJ1-6; 7 bases match TRBD1. V gave up 5 bases and J gave up 6 bases; unmatched junction bases: 4. Germline assignment: CDR1 SGHAT and CDR2 FQNNGV. This CDR3 is built from 14 residues. The chain's CDR3 is CASSAGTVNSPLHF. The CDR3 DNA follows: TGTGCCAGCAGCGCCGGGACAGTTAATTCACCCCTCCACTTT.

The chain uses TRBV4-1 and TRBJ2-5, with TRBD2 matching 9 bases. V dropped 4 bases and J dropped 4; count of bases not matched to a gene: 7. CDR3 length: 15 residues. CDR1 and CDR2 (germline): MGHRA, YSYEKL. The CDR3 loop reads CASSRAGGGLETQYF. The CDR3 nucleotides are TGCGCCAGCAGCCGAGCGGGGGGCGGCTTAGAGACCCAGTACTTC.